This TCR beta chain was recorded in a study of sequential checkpoint blockade in melanoma. About the study: Patients were randomized 1:1 to nivolumab-then-ipilimumab or ipilimumab-then-nivolumab first-line. Each arm's sequence ended with maintenance nivolumab.

The treatment: randomized to nivolumab then ipilimumab (arm A) or the reverse (arm B). None of the patients previously received DNA-damaging chemotherapy. From thawed PBMCs, live CD3+CD8+ cells negative for CD19 and CD56 were sorted. Produced via immunoSEQ multiplex PCR; TCRdb's table is partial and in-frame only. The table lists 15,000 to 20,000 clones, around 80% of them singletons. The CDR3 runs to 12 residues. Germline lookup yields CDR1 SEHNR and CDR2 FQNEAQ (reference sequence). The ends were cut back, 2 bases at V and 4 bases at J, with 6 bases in the middle. The TCR was taken from a human donor with melanoma. The chain recombines TRBV7-9 with TRBJ2-7; D might be TRBD2 (5 bases). The input for sequencing was CD8+ T cells sorted from blood (inferred from file names), taken from a patient given nivolumab and ipilimumab in sequence. The CDR3 DNA reads as TGTGCCAGCAGCTTATCGGGGTACGAGCAGTACTTC. Protein: CASSLSGYEQYF.